Below are 27 T cell receptor beta chains sequenced from a single sample in a study of Tregs in tolerant kidney transplant recipients. Sequencing was performed with immunoSEQ multiplex PCR; in TCRdb, only in-frame clones are kept and a portion is missing. The sample records 85,000 to 90,000 clones, around nine tenths being singletons. Material: CD8+ T cells from blood. All receptors come from a human donor in good health.

The rearrangement uses TRBV27 and TRBJ2-7; 7 nucleotides match TRBD1. The CDR3 has 15 residues. In germline, CDR1 is MNHEY, CDR2 SMNVEV (reference sequence). V lost 5 bases and J lost 5; bases outside the gene matches: 12. DNA of the CDR3: TGTGCCAGCAGTCCCGGGACAGCTCCCGAGAACGAGCAGTACTTC. It translates to CASSPGTAPENEQYF.

The CDR3: CASSDGGTENTEAFF. The CDR3 bases are TGCGCCAGCAGTGATGGTGGGACCGAGAACACTGAAGCTTTCTTT. The genes are TRBV10-1 and TRBJ1-1, with D perhaps matching TRBD1 (5 bases). With 3 bases removed from V and 1 base from J, the gap between germline ends came to 12 bases. Per the germline V gene, CDR1 is WNHNN and CDR2 is SYGVQD (reference sequence). This CDR3 region has 15 residues.

In this sample, this clone turned up once. The rearrangement joins TRBV9 to TRBJ2-5; 9 nucleotides align to TRBD1. Germline loops: CDR1 SGDLS, CDR2 YYNGEE. J was trimmed by 5 bases and V by 4 bases; bases with no gene match: 15. This CDR3 is 17 amino acids long. The CDR3 DNA reads TGTGCCAGCAGCACCCGTAGGACAGGGGCCACCTGGGAGACCCAGTACTTC. It specifies CASSTRRTGATWETQYF.

The chain carries TRBV5-6 and TRBJ2-7; possible D gene TRBD2, 5 bases. Germline V gene lookup returns CDR1 SGHDT and CDR2 YYEEEE. V gave up 3 bases and J gave up 2 bases, with 9 bases separating them. The CDR3 contains 13 residues. DNA of the CDR3: TGTGCCAGCAGCTCCGGGGTCACCTACGAGCAGTACTTC. Translating gives CASSSGVTYEQYF.

V usage is TRBV19 and J usage is TRBJ2-1, with 10 bases identical to TRBD2. The CDR3 extends over 15 amino acids. V lost 5 bases to trimming and J lost 7 bases; unmatched junction nucleotides: 8. CDR1 LNHDA and CDR2 SQIVND come from the germline V gene (reference sequence). The CDR3 sequence: CASSPSSGGWNEQFF. CDR3 DNA sequence: TGTGCCAGTAGTCCCTCTAGCGGGGGTTGGAATGAGCAGTTCTTC.

This clone was counted once. The V and J genes are TRBV7-2 and TRBJ1-3; perhaps TRBD1 as D (5 bases). V was cut by 5 bases and J by 5 bases, with 16 bases left in between. CDR1 is SGHTA, CDR2 FQGNSA, per germline. This CDR3 has 15 amino acids. The CDR3 DNA is TGTGCCAGCAGCCTTAATCGGGGCGGGAGAAACACCATATATTTT. Translated, it gives CASSLNRGGRNTIYF.

CDR3 loop: CASSPTQGIRTDTQYF. Written as DNA, the CDR3 is TGTGCCAGCAGTCCGACCCAGGGAATTCGGACAGATACGCAGTATTTT. The chain couples TRBV27 to TRBJ2-3, with a weak D call TRBD1 (5 bases). The CDR3 covers 16 residues. CDR1 MNHEY and CDR2 SMNVEV come from the germline V gene (reference sequence). V lost 5 bases, J lost 3 bases, and 18 bases lay in between.

Of note for this clone: Germline and junction disagree at one end, which may indicate a read error. The chain employs TRBV5-1 and TRBJ2-7, with D unresolved. This CDR3 has 12 amino acids. The germline V gene has CDR1 SGHRS and CDR2 YFSETQ. CDR3 in amino acids: CASTSASSEQYF. CDR3 DNA: TGTGCCAGCACCTCGGCCAGTAGCGAGCAGTACTTC.

This clone was seen once. The chain uses TRBV7-9 and TRBJ2-7, with 7 bases aligning to TRBD1. CDR1 is SEHNR, CDR2 FQNEAQ, per germline (reference sequence). The length of the CDR3 is 18 residues. Losses at the gene ends were 2 bases for V and 3 bases for J; bases not matched to a gene: 16. CDR3 DNA sequence: TGTGCCAGCAGCTTAAGGGTCACAGGGGTCCCTTTAGACTACGAGCAGTACTTC. Its protein product is CASSLRVTGVPLDYEQYF.

The V call is TRBV13, the J call TRBJ2-7; 8 bases fit TRBD1. This CDR3 contains 15 residues. The trim removed 5 bases at V and 0 bases at J, leaving 6 bases unmatched. CDR1 is PRHDT, CDR2 FYEKMQ, per germline (reference sequence). The CDR3 loop is CASSIGGQGSYEQYF. CDR3 sequence (DNA): TGTGCCAGCAGCATTGGTGGACAGGGCTCCTACGAGCAGTACTTC.

V gene TRBV9 combines with J gene TRBJ1-3, with TRBD1 as a possible D gene (5 bases). The germline V and J ends were trimmed by 0 bases and 0 bases, with 7 bases remaining between them. The CDR3 has 15 residues. Germline V CDR1 and CDR2: SGDLS, YYNGEE. The DNA of the CDR3 is TGTGCCAGCAGCGTAGACGACAGCTCTGGAAACACCATATATTTT. Protein sequence: CASSVDDSSGNTIYF.

V usage is TRBV7-8 and J usage is TRBJ2-3; 8 bases agree with TRBD1. V shed 5 bases, J shed 0 bases, and the junction held 4 bases outside the gene matches. Per germline, CDR1 SGHVS and CDR2 FQNEAQ. The CDR3 runs to 15 residues. The CDR3 coding sequence is TGTGCCAGCAGCCCGGACAGGGCTAGCACAGATACGCAGTATTTT. This codes for CASSPDRASTDTQYF.

This chain connects TRBV6-6 to TRBJ2-3; 14 nucleotides align to TRBD2. This CDR3 comprises 16 residues. The ends lost 6 bases at V and 6 bases at J; junction bases unmatched: 8. CDR1 is MNHNY, CDR2 SVGAGI, per germline (reference sequence). CDR3 region: CASSTGLAGGRDTQYF. The DNA of the CDR3 is TGTGCCAGCAGCACAGGACTAGCGGGAGGACGGGATACGCAGTATTTT.

Only a few counts were recorded for this clone. The CDR3 sequence: CASSSSETRGYEQYF. DNA of the CDR3: TGTGCCAGCAGCTCCTCAGAGACTAGGGGGTACGAGCAGTACTTC. V and J are TRBV13 and TRBJ2-7; either TRBD1 or TRBD2 may fit D (6 bases each). The CDR3 extends over 15 amino acids. CDR1 is PRHDT, CDR2 FYEKMQ, per germline (reference sequence). Trimming removed 4 bases at V and 4 bases at J, with 17 bases between.

J is TRBJ1-3 and V is TRBV7-9; no clear D. V lost 3 bases and J 0 bases, leaving 6 bases between the germline ends. The CDR3 totals 14 residues. Germline CDR1 SEHNR, CDR2 FQNEAQ (reference sequence). The CDR3 region has the DNA TGTGCCAGCAGCTTCGACACCTCTGGAAACACCATATATTTT. As protein: CASSFDTSGNTIYF.

The V call is TRBV19, the J call TRBJ1-2; weak D call: TRBD1 (5 bases). V dropped 5 bases and J dropped 4 bases, with 17 bases sitting between them. Germline CDR1 is LNHDA and CDR2 is SQIVND (reference sequence). The CDR3 has 15 residues. The CDR3 is CASSFRDGRAYGYTF. In nucleotides, the CDR3 is TGTGCCAGTAGTTTCCGGGACGGTCGAGCCTATGGCTACACCTTC.

The V gene is TRBV27, the J gene TRBJ2-7; D might be TRBD1 (5 bases). The V gene lost 6 bases and the J gene lost 7 bases, with 10 bases spanning the gap. The germline V gene encodes CDR1 MNHEY and CDR2 SMNVEV (reference sequence). The CDR3 is 11 residues long. CDR3 sequence (DNA): TGTGCCAGCAGAAAGGGGATTGAGCAGTACTTC. As protein: CASRKGIEQYF.

This rearrangement joins TRBV9 to TRBJ1-2; D uncertain. Per the germline V gene, CDR1 is SGDLS and CDR2 is YYNGEE. The CDR3 runs to 13 residues. Deletions cut 3 bases from V and 4 bases from J, with 10 bases between. CDR3 loop: CASSGSLSYGYTF. The DNA for the CDR3 is TGTGCCAGCAGCGGGAGCCTCAGCTATGGCTACACCTTC. Variable domain in full (rest from reference TRBV9 and TRBJ1-2): DSGVTQTPKHLITATGQRVTLRCSPRSGDLSVYWYQQSLDQGLQFLIQYYNGEERAKGNILERFSAQQFPDLHSELNLSSLELGDSALYFCASSGSLSYGYTFGSGTRLTVV.

V is TRBV11-2 and J is TRBJ1-2; weak D call: TRBD1 (5 bases). The CDR3 loop spans 17 amino acids. Germline lookup yields CDR1 SGHAT and CDR2 FQNNGV. The ends were cut back, 4 bases at V and 5 bases at J, with 23 bases in the middle. The CDR3 bases are TGTGCCAGCAGCTCCCCCCCCGCATTGGACACGGCTTATGGCTACACCTTC. Its translation: CASSSPPALDTAYGYTF. The full variable domain, its missing parts supplied by reference TRBV11-2 and TRBJ1-2, is EAGVAQSPRYKIIEKRQSVAFWCNPISGHATLYWYQQILGQGPKLLIQFQNNGVVDDSQLPKDRFSAERLKGVDSTLKIQPAKLEDSAVYLCASSSPPALDTAYGYTFGSGTRLTVV.

The CDR3 here is CASSEPRALREQFF. The CDR3 bases are TGTGCCAGCAGTGAACCGCGGGCCCTTAGGGAGCAGTTCTTC. This chain connects TRBV2 to TRBJ2-1; D might be TRBD2 (5 bases). Trimming shortened V by 2 bases and J by 10 bases, and 15 bases separated the two germline ends. The CDR3 spans 14 residues. The V gene's germline CDR1 is SNHLY and CDR2 FYNNEI.

V and J are TRBV5-6 and TRBJ2-6; D unclear. CDR3 size: 19 residues. Germline V gene lookup returns CDR1 SGHDT and CDR2 YYEEEE. V was pared by 1 base and J by 2 bases, with 19 bases between. This CDR3 reads CASSLSSAAMTPGANVLTF. CDR3 DNA: TGTGCCAGCAGCTTGAGTTCGGCAGCTATGACGCCTGGGGCCAACGTCCTGACTTTC. The whole variable domain, remainder taken from reference TRBV5-6 and TRBJ2-6, is DAGVTQSPTHLIKTRGQQVTLRCSPKSGHDTVSWYQQALGQGPQFIFQYYEEEERQRGNFPDRFSGHQFPNYSSELNVNALLLGDSALYLCASSLSSAAMTPGANVLTFGAGSRLTVL.

This clone was detected a few times. The rearrangement links TRBV27 to TRBJ2-2; D is undetermined. Germline-derived CDR1 and CDR2 are MNHEY and SMNVEV (reference sequence). The CDR3 has 16 amino acids. The ends were cut back, 3 bases at V and 6 bases at J, with 17 bases in the middle. As DNA, the CDR3 is TGTGCCAGCAGTTTGCAGTTCTGGGGTAACGCCGGGGAGCTGTTTTTT. Its protein is CASSLQFWGNAGELFF.

This sequence joins TRBV11-2 and TRBJ2-2; TRBD2 matches 8 bases. The CDR3 runs 17 residues. From germline, CDR1 is SGHAT and CDR2 FQNNGV. V trimming: 3 bases; J trimming: 8 bases; junction bases outside the gene matches: 14. The CDR3 bases are TGTGCCAGCAGCTTGTCCGGGACTAGGGGGGGAGGAGGGGAGCTGTTTTTT. This encodes CASSLSGTRGGGGELFF.

This chain connects TRBV10-3 to TRBJ1-4, with 7 bases that match TRBD1. The junction had 17 bases not matched to a gene; V was cut back by 4 bases and J by 6 bases. Germline assignment: CDR1 ENHRY and CDR2 SYGVKD. The CDR3 loop spans 18 amino acids. This chain's CDR3 is CAISGSDRVGVDDEKLFF. The DNA of the CDR3 is TGTGCCATCAGTGGAAGCGACAGGGTTGGGGTCGATGATGAAAAACTGTTTTTT.

This chain joins TRBV4-1 and TRBJ2-7, with 10 bases that match TRBD2. J lost 6 bases, V lost 2 bases, and 10 bases had no gene match. The germline CDR1 and CDR2 sequences are MGHRA and YSYEKL. The CDR3 has 16 amino acids. The CDR3 coding sequence is TGCGCCAGCAGCCAAACCCCGGGACTAGCGTGGGGCGAGCAGTACTTC. It is translated as CASSQTPGLAWGEQYF.

V is TRBV7-9 and J is TRBJ2-7; no firm D call. The CDR3 covers 15 residues. Trimming removed 3 bases at V and 0 bases at J, with 12 bases between. The germline CDR1 and CDR2 sequences are SEHNR and FQNEAQ (reference sequence). CDR3 in DNA: TGTGCCAGCAGCTTGGGCGGCCATAGCTCCTACGAGCAGTACTTC. It translates to CASSLGGHSSYEQYF.

This rearrangement joins TRBV7-9 to TRBJ1-2; D is ambiguous. This CDR3 comprises 16 residues. The ends were cut back, 5 bases at V and 2 bases at J, with 18 bases in the middle. Germline CDR1 and CDR2: SEHNR and FQNEAQ (reference sequence). CDR3 loop: CASSPLVSITNYGYTF. CDR3 nucleotides: TGTGCCAGCAGCCCACTTGTATCTATCACCAACTATGGCTACACCTTC.